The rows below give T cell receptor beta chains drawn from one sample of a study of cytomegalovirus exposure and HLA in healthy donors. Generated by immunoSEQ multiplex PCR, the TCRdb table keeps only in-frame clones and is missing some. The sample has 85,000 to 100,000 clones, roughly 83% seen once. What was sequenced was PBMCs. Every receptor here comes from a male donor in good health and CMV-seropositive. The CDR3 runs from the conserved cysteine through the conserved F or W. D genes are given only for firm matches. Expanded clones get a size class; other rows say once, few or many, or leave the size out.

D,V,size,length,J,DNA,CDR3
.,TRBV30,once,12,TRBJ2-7,TGTGCCTGGAGTCCAGACTCCGGCGAGCAGTACTTC,CAWSPDSGEQYF
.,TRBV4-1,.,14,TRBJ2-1,TGCGCCAGCAGCCAAGAGGTCCAGTACAATGAGCAGTTCTTC,CASSQEVQYNEQFF
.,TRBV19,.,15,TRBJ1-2,TGTGCCAGTCGAACCCCCCAGGGCAGGGGAAAAGGCTACACCTTC,CASRTPQGRGKGYTF
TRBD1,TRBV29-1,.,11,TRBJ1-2,TGCAGCGTGGACAGGGGGTATGGCTACACCTTC,CSVDRGYGYTF
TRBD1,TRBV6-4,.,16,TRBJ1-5,TGTGCCAGCAGTGACGCCGACAGGGGCGGCAATCAGCCCCAGCATTTT,CASSDADRGGNQPQHF
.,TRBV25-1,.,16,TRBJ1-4,TGTGCCAGCAGTGGATCACTAACTGCAACTAATGAAAAACTGTTTTTT,CASSGSLTATNEKLFF
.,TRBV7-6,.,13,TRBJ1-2,TGTGCCAGCAGCTTAACGGGTGTTGGCGGCTACACCTTC,CASSLTGVGGYTF
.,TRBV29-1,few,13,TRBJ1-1,TGCAGCGTGCGATATAACCTGAACACTGAAGCTTTCTTT,CSVRYNLNTEAFF
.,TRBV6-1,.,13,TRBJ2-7,TGTGCCAGCAGAACTCCTCTTGGTTACGAGCAGTACTTC,CASRTPLGYEQYF
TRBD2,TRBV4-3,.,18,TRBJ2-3,TGCGCCAGCAGCCAAGGCCCGACTAGCGGGGGAGGCACAGATACGCAGTATTTT,CASSQGPTSGGGTDTQYF
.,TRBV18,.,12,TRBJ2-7,TGTGCCAGCTCACCAGGGAGCTACGAGCAGTACTTC,CASSPGSYEQYF
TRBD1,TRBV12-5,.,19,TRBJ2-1,TGTGCTAGTGGTTCCATAGTACAGGGGGCCGTGGAGCCCTACAATGAGCAGTTCTTC,CASGSIVQGAVEPYNEQFF
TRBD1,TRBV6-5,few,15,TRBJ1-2,TGTGCCAGCAGGGCAGGGGGAATTGCTTATTATGGCTACACCTTC,CASRAGGIAYYGYTF
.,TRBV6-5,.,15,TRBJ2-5,TGTGCCAGCAGTTACATGCAGGGTGCGTGGGAGACCCAGTACTTC,CASSYMQGAWETQYF
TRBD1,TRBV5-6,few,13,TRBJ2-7,TGTGCCAGCAGCTTCGGGACAGACTACGAGCAGTACTTC,CASSFGTDYEQYF
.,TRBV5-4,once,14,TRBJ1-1,TGTGCCAGCAGCCAACTAGGGGGGAACACTGAAGCTTTCTTT,CASSQLGGNTEAFF
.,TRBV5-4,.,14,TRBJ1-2,TGTGCCAGCAGCTTGGGCGGCCAAACTTATGGCTACACCTTC,CASSLGGQTYGYTF
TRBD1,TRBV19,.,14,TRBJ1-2,TGTGCCAGTAGTGTGGACAGGGCTAACTATGGCTACACCTTC,CASSVDRANYGYTF
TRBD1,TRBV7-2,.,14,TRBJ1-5,TGTGCCAGCAGCCCGGGACAGAAAAATCAGCCCCAGCATTTT,CASSPGQKNQPQHF